What follows are 22 T cell receptor beta chains derived from one specimen sequenced in a study of shared clonotypes between healthy human individuals. TCRdb's copy holds only in-frame clones and misses some; the assay was immunoSEQ multiplex PCR. Of around 370,000 clones in the sample, about 97% are singletons; the top ten hold less than 0.35%. The sequenced sample was memory CD8+ T cells sorted from blood. This sample's subset: CD45RO+ cells pooled with CCR7-negative TemRA cells. These receptors were obtained from a man in his thirties or forties in good health.

Notes on this clone: Other DNA sequences in this specimen translate into the identical CDR3. V and J are TRBV5-6 and TRBJ2-7, with D perhaps TRBD2 (6 bases). Germline CDR1 SGHDT, CDR2 YYEEEE. Trimming cost V 0 bases and J 0 bases, with 7 bases left between them. CDR3 size: 14 residues. The CDR3 DNA sequence: TGTGCCAGCAGCTTGGCCGGGAGCTCCTACGAGCAGTACTTC. Its translation is CASSLAGSSYEQYF.

This sequence joins TRBV5-1 and TRBJ2-3, with 7 nucleotides matching TRBD2. CDR3 length: 15 amino acids. Trimming removed 0 bases from V and 2 bases from J; junction bases left unmatched: 3. The germline V gene has CDR1 SGHRS and CDR2 YFSETQ. CDR3 coding DNA: TGCGCCAGCAGCTTGGGGGAGGGTATCACAGATACGCAGTATTTT. This sequence encodes CASSLGEGITDTQYF.

The V call is TRBV30, the J call TRBJ2-1; no reliable D call. CDR1 is GTSNPN and CDR2 is SVGIG in the germline V gene (reference sequence). Between the trimmed V and J ends, which lost 0 bases and 9 bases, there was a span of 6 bases. The CDR3 covers 11 residues. The CDR3 region is CAWSVTPEQFF. CDR3 sequence (DNA): TGTGCCTGGAGTGTAACACCTGAGCAGTTCTTC.

V usage is TRBV19 and J usage is TRBJ2-1; TRBD2 agrees at 10 bases. With V trimmed by 4 bases and J by 0 bases, 12 bases remained unmatched. Per the germline V gene, CDR1 is LNHDA and CDR2 is SQIVND (reference sequence). This CDR3 region has 19 residues. This CDR3 reads CASSTGTSALPSSYNEQFF. CDR3 DNA: TGTGCCAGTAGTACAGGGACTAGCGCTCTTCCGAGCTCCTACAATGAGCAGTTCTTC. Supplemented by reference TRBV19 and TRBJ2-1, the full variable domain reads DGGITQSPKYLFRKEGQNVTLSCEQNLNHDAMYWYRQDPGQGLRLIYYSQIVNDFQKGDIAEGYSVSREKKESFPLTVTSAQKNPTAFYLCASSTGTSALPSSYNEQFFGPGTRLTVL.

This sequence joins TRBV7-9 and TRBJ2-3; perhaps TRBD2 as D (6 bases). With 7 bases removed from V and 2 bases from J, the gap between germline ends came to 16 bases. CDR3 length: 15 amino acids. Germline lookup yields CDR1 SEHNR and CDR2 FQNEAQ (reference sequence). The CDR3 DNA is TGTGCCAGCACTACTCTGCGGGGCCCCACAGATACGCAGTATTTT. The encoded protein is CASTTLRGPTDTQYF. The full variable domain, in which reference TRBV7-9 and TRBJ2-3 provide the parts outside the CDR3, is DTGVSQNPRHKITKRGQNVTFRCDPISEHNRLYWYRQTLGQGPEFLTYFQNEAQLEKSRLLSDRFSAERPKGSFSTLEIQRTEQGDSAMYLCASTTLRGPTDTQYFGPGTRLTVL.

The V and J genes are TRBV28 and TRBJ1-1, with a possible D match to TRBD1 (6 bases). The CDR3 contains 15 residues. Germline V lookup: CDR1 MDHEN, CDR2 SYDVKM. With 5 bases removed from V and 2 bases from J, the gap between germline ends came to 15 bases. This CDR3 reads CASSPIDRSNTEAFF. CDR3 coding DNA: TGTGCCAGCAGTCCTATCGACAGGTCCAACACTGAAGCTTTCTTT.

This rearrangement joins TRBV6-6 to TRBJ2-2; 9 bases are shared with TRBD1. The germline gives CDR1 MNHNY, CDR2 SVGAGI (reference sequence). V was pared by 3 bases and J by 6 bases, with 8 bases of the junction left unmatched. The CDR3 covers 16 residues. The CDR3 bases are TGTGCCAGCAGTTATACCGGGACAGGGAATCCCGGGGAGCTGTTTTTT. This codes for CASSYTGTGNPGELFF.

This chain connects TRBV6-6 to TRBJ2-6; D is unclear. Germline V gene sequence: CDR1 MNHNY, CDR2 SVGAGI (reference sequence). The CDR3 extends over 14 amino acids. Trimming stripped 2 bases from V and 0 bases from J, with 2 bases between. The CDR3 region has the DNA TGTGCCAGCAGTTACGGCTCTGGGGCCAACGTCCTGACTTTC. Encoded protein: CASSYGSGANVLTF.

The chain links TRBV28 to TRBJ1-1; 9 positions agree with TRBD1. CDR1 and CDR2 (germline): MDHEN, SYDVKM. The CDR3 is 16 residues long. J gave up 0 bases and V 4 bases, and 6 bases lay outside the gene matches. As DNA, the CDR3 is TGTGCCAGCAGTTATAAAACAGGGGGCTTGAACACTGAAGCTTTCTTT. The encoded protein is CASSYKTGGLNTEAFF.

As regards this clone: Other DNA sequences of this sample code for an identical CDR3. The chain couples TRBV7-2 to TRBJ2-1; D tentatively fits TRBD1 or TRBD2 (5 bases each). The CDR3 spans 14 residues. CDR1 and CDR2 (germline): SGHTA, FQGNSA. Trimming shortened V by 9 bases and J by 7 bases, and 19 bases separated the two germline ends. The CDR3 loop is CARDTGLATNEQFF. The CDR3, as DNA: TGTGCCAGGGATACGGGGCTAGCAACAAATGAGCAGTTCTTC.

The chain recombines TRBV28 with TRBJ2-7; D uncertain. Germline CDR1 is MDHEN and CDR2 is SYDVKM. Between the trimmed V and J ends, which lost 0 bases and 2 bases, there was a span of 8 bases. The CDR3 is made up of 14 amino acids. In nucleotides, the CDR3 is TGTGCCAGCAGTTTATGGAACAGTACCTACGAGCAGTACTTC. It is translated as CASSLWNSTYEQYF.

V gene TRBV28 combines with J gene TRBJ1-1, with D tentatively TRBD1 (5 bases). Germline V gene sequence: CDR1 MDHEN, CDR2 SYDVKM. Trimming shortened V by 6 bases and J by 3 bases, and 11 bases separated the two germline ends. This CDR3 comprises 13 residues. The CDR3 DNA is TGTGCCAGCAGAAGGGACTTCTACACTGAAGCTTTCTTT. This gives the protein CASRRDFYTEAFF.

This clone was recorded only once. The gene calls are TRBV30 and TRBJ2-1; D is possibly TRBD1 (6 bases). The CDR3 is 13 amino acids. CDR1 and CDR2 from the germline V gene are GTSNPN and SVGIG (reference sequence). V was clipped by 4 bases and J by 0 bases, with 7 bases between them. The DNA for the CDR3 is TGTGCCTGGAACAGGGCCTCCTACAATGAGCAGTTCTTC. It specifies CAWNRASYNEQFF.

The V call is TRBV6-1, the J call TRBJ1-2; D gene uncertain. Per germline, CDR1 MNHNS and CDR2 SASEGT. The CDR3 sequence is 12 residues long. The V and J ends lost 0 bases and 8 bases respectively, with 7 bases between them. In DNA form, the CDR3 reads TGTGCCAGCAGTGAAGCATTAGGGGGCTACACCTTC. Protein product: CASSEALGGYTF.

This CDR3 is CASSVLNEQFF. The CDR3 DNA reads as TGTGCCAGCAGCGTACTCAATGAGCAGTTCTTC. This chain uses TRBV5-4 with TRBJ2-1; D gene unclear. V gave up 4 bases and J gave up 6 bases, with 5 bases separating them. CDR1 and CDR2 (germline): SGHNT, YYREEE (reference sequence). CDR3 size: 11 residues.

The chain is built from TRBV30 and TRBJ2-1; 7 nucleotides line up with TRBD2. Germline V gene data show CDR1 as GTSNPN and CDR2 as SVGIG (reference sequence). This CDR3 is built from 14 residues. Unmatched junction bases numbered 3, after V lost 0 bases and J lost 4 bases. CDR3 nucleotide sequence: TGTGCCTGGAGTGTAAGAGCGGGATACAATGAGCAGTTCTTC. Protein sequence: CAWSVRAGYNEQFF.

The rearrangement links TRBV6-5 to TRBJ2-5; D is unclear. Trimming stripped 5 bases from V and 2 bases from J, with 12 bases between. CDR1 is MNHEY and CDR2 is SVGAGI in the germline V gene. CDR3 size: 14 residues. The CDR3 reads CASSLRTPQETQYF. CDR3 nucleotides: TGTGCCAGCAGTCTCCGGACCCCTCAAGAGACCCAGTACTTC.

The chain couples TRBV10-2 to TRBJ2-7, with D perhaps TRBD2 (5 bases). Per germline, CDR1 WSHSY and CDR2 SAAADI. This CDR3 spans 11 amino acids. Trimming took off 3 bases at V and 6 bases at J, with 6 bases between the two ends. The CDR3 DNA is TGCGCCAGCAGTGACGGAGGCGAGCAGTACTTC. It translates to CASSDGGEQYF.

The genes are TRBV7-2 and TRBJ2-5, with 10 bases lining up with TRBD2. CDR1 and CDR2 from the germline V gene are SGHTA and FQGNSA. CDR3 size: 17 residues. Germline trimming cut 2 bases from V and 0 bases from J; bases unmatched to any gene: 6. The CDR3 region is CASSLTLAGTNQETQYF. Here the CDR3 DNA reads TGTGCCAGCAGCTTAACACTAGCGGGGACAAACCAAGAGACCCAGTACTTC. The full variable domain, its missing parts supplied by reference TRBV7-2 and TRBJ2-5, is GAGVSQSPSNKVTEKGKDVELRCDPISGHTALYWYRQSLGQGLEFLIYFQGNSAPDKSGLPSDRFSAERTGGSVSTLTIQRTQQEDSAVYLCASSLTLAGTNQETQYFGPGTRLLVL.

The V and J genes are TRBV27 and TRBJ1-2; the match to TRBD1 covers 7 bases. V dropped 7 bases and J dropped 6; count of bases not matched to a gene: 14. In germline, CDR1 is MNHEY, CDR2 SMNVEV (reference sequence). CDR3 size: 15 residues. The CDR3 is CASKRDSALPNGYTF. DNA of the CDR3: TGTGCCAGCAAACGGGACAGTGCCCTACCCAATGGCTACACCTTC.

The gene calls are TRBV6-6 and TRBJ2-7; D unresolved. Trimming shortened V by 2 bases and J by 2 bases, and 7 bases separated the two germline ends. The CDR3 extends over 13 amino acids. Germline loops: CDR1 MNHNY, CDR2 SVGAGI (reference sequence). The CDR3 loop reads CASSYSKTYEQYF. The CDR3 nucleotides are TGTGCCAGCAGTTACAGCAAAACCTACGAGCAGTACTTC.

The chain combines TRBV9 with TRBJ2-2; D uncertain. V was pared by 6 bases and J by 0 bases, with 12 bases between. This CDR3 contains 15 residues. Germline assignment: CDR1 SGDLS and CDR2 YYNGEE. For the CDR3, the DNA is TGTGCCAGCACCCTAGGGCTCGCGAACACCGGGGAGCTGTTTTTT. This encodes CASTLGLANTGELFF.